This TCR beta chain was sequenced in a study of T-cell memory formation after mild COVID-19. Findings and limits, study-wide: The authors did not confirm SARS-CoV-2 specificity of second-wave clones peaking day 37.

Note on this clonotype: Its specificity is unknown.

Per germline, CDR1 LGHNA and CDR2 YSLEER. This CDR3 is built from 17 residues. V was pared by 5 bases and J by 4 bases, with 13 bases of the junction left unmatched. TCRdb called the 5' RACE reads again in MiXCR, with one record for every CDR3 protein. The profile shows 190,000 or so distinct CDR3 sequences, roughly a fifth of them singletons. Sequenced input: PBMCs or a T cell subset sorted from them (not recorded which). This sequence was found in an adult woman who had mild COVID-19 (a few samples of this study predate the infection). Cell type and time point are not known. The chain is built from TRBV4-3 and TRBJ2-2; 7 bases match TRBD2. The CDR3 sequence: CASSGAAGDWFTGELFF. The CDR3 nucleotides are TGCGCCAGCAGCGGCGCTGCGGGAGACTGGTTCACCGGGGAGCTGTTTTTT.